Listed here are 20 T cell receptor beta chains from one sample, sequenced in a study of CD8+ T cells in alopecia areata. Isolated RNA was reverse transcribed into cDNA used as the sequencing template. The repertoire was sequenced with immunoSEQ multiplex PCR; TCRdb's copy has only in-frame clones and lacks some. Among 200,000 or so clones, 56% were seen once, and the ten largest hold roughly 5.3%. The specimen sequenced was CD8+ T cells sorted from blood. The receptors were sampled from a human donor in good health.

This chain connects TRBV4-1 to TRBJ2-5; 7 positions match TRBD2. Germline V gene sequence: CDR1 MGHRA, CDR2 YSYEKL. V gave up 1 base and J gave up 1 base; unmatched junction bases: 9. There are 17 residues in the CDR3. CDR3 region: CASSQVRRGDLQETQYF. The CDR3 region has the DNA TGCGCCAGCAGCCAAGTGAGACGGGGGGATCTCCAAGAGACCCAGTACTTC.

The V call is TRBV5-1, the J call TRBJ1-1, with a possible D match to TRBD1 (5 bases). This CDR3 spans 15 amino acids. V lost 4 bases to trimming and J lost 0 bases, with 13 bases between them. The germline V gene encodes CDR1 SGHRS and CDR2 YFSETQ. The CDR3 coding sequence is TGCGCCAGCAGCCCTTTGACAGACATGAACACTGAAGCTTTCTTT. Protein product: CASSPLTDMNTEAFF.

This clone occurred a few times. The chain employs TRBV11-2 and TRBJ2-5; D possibly corresponds to TRBD2 (7 bases). The CDR3 is 12 amino acids. Germline loops: CDR1 SGHAT, CDR2 FQNNGV. Trimming pared 5 bases from V and 13 bases from J, leaving 17 bases between. The CDR3 protein is CASSTGLGGWYF. The DNA for the CDR3 is TGTGCCAGCAGCACCGGACTAGGGGGATGGTACTTC. Filled out from reference TRBV11-2 and TRBJ2-5, the complete variable domain reads EAGVAQSPRYKIIEKRQSVAFWCNPISGHATLYWYQQILGQGPKLLIQFQNNGVVDDSQLPKDRFSAERLKGVDSTLKIQPAKLEDSAVYLCASSTGLGGWYFGPGTRLLVL.

The gene calls are TRBV5-1 and TRBJ2-7; D gene uncertain. V was shortened by 3 bases and J by 3 bases, with 4 bases between the two germline ends. This CDR3 has 11 amino acids. Germline V CDR1 and CDR2: SGHRS, YFSETQ. The CDR3 sequence is CASSSDYEQYF. CDR3 coding DNA: TGCGCCAGCAGCTCCGACTACGAGCAGTACTTC.

This chain uses TRBV5-4 with TRBJ1-1; D not resolved. V was pared by 0 bases and J by 1 base, with 1 base between. From germline, CDR1 is SGHNT and CDR2 YYREEE (reference sequence). The CDR3 covers 12 residues. CDR3 protein: CASSLANTEAFF. In DNA form, the CDR3 reads TGTGCCAGCAGCTTGGCGAACACTGAAGCTTTCTTT.

This clone was seen only a few times. The V gene is TRBV7-9, the J gene TRBJ2-5, with D possibly TRBD1 on 6 matching bases. With the DNA end fitting TRBJ2-7 better, the J assignment may be wrong. The germline V gene has CDR1 SEHNR and CDR2 FQNEAQ (reference sequence). This CDR3 is built from 14 residues. The DNA of the CDR3 is TGTGCCAGCAGCACCCGGGACACTGTCTACGAGCAGTACTTC. This sequence encodes CASSTRDTVYEQYF.

This chain joins TRBV11-2 and TRBJ2-5, with 7 bases identical to TRBD1. CDR1 and CDR2 from the germline V gene are SGHAT and FQNNGV. The CDR3 sequence is 14 residues long. With V trimmed by 4 bases and J by 3 bases, 5 bases remained unmatched. In DNA, the CDR3 is TGTGCCAGCAGCTCGACAGGGTTGGAAGAGACCCAGTACTTC. Amino acids: CASSSTGLEETQYF. The full variable domain, rest sourced from reference TRBV11-2 and TRBJ2-5, is EAGVAQSPRYKIIEKRQSVAFWCNPISGHATLYWYQQILGQGPKLLIQFQNNGVVDDSQLPKDRFSAERLKGVDSTLKIQPAKLEDSAVYLCASSSTGLEETQYFGPGTRLLVL.

The chain joins TRBV4-1 to TRBJ2-1; 10 nucleotides line up with TRBD1. Per the germline V gene, CDR1 is MGHRA and CDR2 is YSYEKL. V shed 3 bases and J 7 bases; nucleotides not matched to a gene: 12. The CDR3 is made up of 17 amino acids. CDR3 residues: CASSQRRNVDRGNEQFF. DNA for the CDR3: TGCGCCAGCAGCCAGCGACGAAATGTGGACAGGGGGAATGAGCAGTTCTTC.

The gene calls are TRBV29-1 and TRBJ1-3; D is unclear. The CDR3 has 15 amino acids. V lost 2 bases to trimming and J lost 4 bases, with 15 bases between them. CDR1 and CDR2 (germline): SQVTM, ANQGSEA. CDR3 residues: CSVETHSTGGNTIYF. The CDR3 coding sequence is TGCAGCGTTGAAACCCACAGTACCGGGGGAAACACCATATATTTT.

This clone has a handful of counts. The genes are TRBV23-1 and TRBJ2-6; unclear D gene. TRBV23-1 carries the ORF label, with uncertain function. This CDR3 spans 18 amino acids. Trimming pared 0 bases from V and 0 bases from J, leaving 12 bases between. CDR3 nucleotide sequence: TGCGCCAGCAGTCAATCTACCCCTTTCCCCTCTGGGGCCAACGTCCTGACTTTC. It specifies CASSQSTPFPSGANVLTF.

The chain is built from TRBV19 and TRBJ1-1; D is undetermined. The CDR3 covers 11 residues. Looked up from germline, CDR1 is LNHDA and CDR2 is SQIVND (reference sequence). CDR3 loop: CATLVNTEAFF. The CDR3 DNA is TGTGCTACGTTGGTGAACACTGAAGCTTTCTTT.

The V gene is TRBV11-2, the J gene TRBJ2-1; D is possibly TRBD1 (5 bases). The CDR3 is 14 amino acids. With 1 base removed from V and 6 bases from J, the gap between germline ends came to 10 bases. Per germline, CDR1 SGHAT and CDR2 FQNNGV. The CDR3 region has the DNA TGTGCCAGCAGCTTAGGGGGCGGTTTCAATGAGCAGTTCTTC. Translation gives CASSLGGGFNEQFF.

The gene calls are TRBV4-1 and TRBJ1-1; TRBD1 matches at 7 bases. Germline assignment: CDR1 MGHRA and CDR2 YSYEKL. The CDR3 is made up of 15 amino acids. V lost 3 bases and J lost 0; bases outside the gene matches: 4. CDR3 amino acids: CASSHAGQLNTEAFF. For the CDR3, the DNA is TGCGCCAGCAGCCACGCGGGACAGCTGAACACTGAAGCTTTCTTT.

This clone was detected a few times. The genes are TRBV29-1 and TRBJ2-1, with D perhaps matching TRBD1 (6 bases). The CDR3 loop spans 11 amino acids. CDR1 is SQVTM, CDR2 ANQGSEA, per germline. The CDR3 nucleotides are TGCGCCTGGGGGCAGGGCAATGAGCAGTTCTTC. Amino acids: CAWGQGNEQFF.

In this sample, this clone turned up a few times. The chain is built from TRBV5-4 and TRBJ2-5; 7 bases agree with TRBD2. CDR1 and CDR2 (germline): SGHNT, YYREEE (reference sequence). This CDR3 contains 15 residues. Trimming took 4 bases from V and 1 from J; bases not matched to a gene: 7. As DNA, the CDR3 is TGTGCCAGCAGCGCCATTGGGGGGGGCCAAGAGACCCAGTACTTC. Its protein product is CASSAIGGGQETQYF. Combining the CDR3 with reference TRBV5-4 and TRBJ2-5 gives the whole variable domain ETGVTQSPTHLIKTRGQQVTLRCSSQSGHNTVSWYQQALGQGPQFIFQYYREEENGRGNFPPRFSGLQFPNYSSELNVNALELDDSALYLCASSAIGGGQETQYFGPGTRLLVL.

The rearrangement uses TRBV10-1 and TRBJ2-3, with 9 bases that match TRBD2. In germline, CDR1 is WNHNN, CDR2 SYGVQD (reference sequence). This CDR3 is built from 13 residues. J lost 6 bases, V lost 3 bases, and 1 base had no gene match. CDR3: CASSDTSGDTQYF. The CDR3 nucleotides read TGCGCCAGCAGTGACACTAGCGGGGATACGCAGTATTTT.

V is TRBV13 and J is TRBJ1-2; D is perhaps TRBD1 (5 bases). This CDR3 is built from 14 residues. Germline V gives CDR1 PRHDT, CDR2 FYEKMQ (reference sequence). Trimming removed 5 bases from V and 2 bases from J, with 12 bases in between. DNA for the CDR3: TGTGCCAGCAGCGCCAGGGTCTCCAACTATGGCTACACCTTC. Translated: CASSARVSNYGYTF.

V gene TRBV6-6 combines with J gene TRBJ1-1; no clear D gene. The V end was cut by 5 bases, the J end by 8 bases, with 6 bases between. The CDR3 is 10 residues long. Per germline, CDR1 MNHNY and CDR2 SVGAGI (reference sequence). CDR3 in amino acids: CASSQEEAFF. Written as DNA, the CDR3 is TGTGCCAGCAGTCAGGAGGAAGCTTTCTTT.

The chain couples TRBV6-1 to TRBJ1-1, with no clear D. CDR1 and CDR2 from the germline V gene are MNHNS and SASEGT. V lost 4 bases and J 0 bases, leaving 15 bases between the germline ends. The CDR3 consists of 16 residues. In DNA, the CDR3 is TGTGCCAGCAGTGCAAATGACTGGAGTGTGAACACTGAAGCTTTCTTT. Amino acids: CASSANDWSVNTEAFF.

This clone appeared once. The gene calls are TRBV29-1 and TRBJ2-7; a possible D gene is TRBD2 (6 bases). Per the germline V gene, CDR1 is SQVTM and CDR2 is ANQGSEA. The CDR3 runs to 14 residues. The V and J ends lost 2 bases and 2 bases respectively, with 13 bases between them. CDR3 region: CSVEYGGEAYEQYF. The DNA for the CDR3 is TGCAGCGTTGAATACGGAGGGGAAGCCTACGAGCAGTACTTC.